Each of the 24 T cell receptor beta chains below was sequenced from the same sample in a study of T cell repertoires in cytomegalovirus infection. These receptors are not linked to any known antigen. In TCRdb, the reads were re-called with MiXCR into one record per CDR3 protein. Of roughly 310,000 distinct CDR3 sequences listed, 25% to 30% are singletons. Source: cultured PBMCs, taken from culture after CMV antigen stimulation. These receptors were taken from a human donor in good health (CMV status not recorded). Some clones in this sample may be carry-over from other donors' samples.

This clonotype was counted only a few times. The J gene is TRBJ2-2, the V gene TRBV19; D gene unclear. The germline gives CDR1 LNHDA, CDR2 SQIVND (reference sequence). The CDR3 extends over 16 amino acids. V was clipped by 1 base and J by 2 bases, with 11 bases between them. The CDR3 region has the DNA TGTGCCAGTAGTATAGGGTGGACGGATAACACCGGGGAGCTGTTTTTT. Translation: CASSIGWTDNTGELFF.

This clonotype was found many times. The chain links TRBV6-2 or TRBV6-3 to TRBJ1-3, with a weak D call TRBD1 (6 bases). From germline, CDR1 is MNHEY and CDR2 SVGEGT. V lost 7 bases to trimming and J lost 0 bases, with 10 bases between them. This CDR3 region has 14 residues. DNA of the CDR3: TGTGCCAGCAATCGACAGGTCTCTGGAAACACCATATATTTT. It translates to CASNRQVSGNTIYF.

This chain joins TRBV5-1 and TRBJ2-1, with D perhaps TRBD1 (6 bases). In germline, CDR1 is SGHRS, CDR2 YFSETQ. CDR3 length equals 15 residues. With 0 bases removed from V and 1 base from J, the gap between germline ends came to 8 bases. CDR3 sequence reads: CASSLVGQSYNEQFF. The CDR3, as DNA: TGCGCCAGCAGCTTGGTGGGACAATCCTACAATGAGCAGTTCTTC.

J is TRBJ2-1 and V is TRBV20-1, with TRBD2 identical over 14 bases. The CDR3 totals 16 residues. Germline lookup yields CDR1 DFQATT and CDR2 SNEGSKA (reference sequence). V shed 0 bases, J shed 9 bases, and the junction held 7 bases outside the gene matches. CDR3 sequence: CSARDPTSGGAIEQFF. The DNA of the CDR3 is TGCAGTGCTAGAGATCCGACTAGCGGGGGGGCTATTGAGCAGTTCTTC.

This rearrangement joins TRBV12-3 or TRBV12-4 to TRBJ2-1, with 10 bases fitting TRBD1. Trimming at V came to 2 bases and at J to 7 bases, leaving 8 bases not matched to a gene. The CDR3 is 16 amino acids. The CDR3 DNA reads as TGTGCCAGCAGTTTAAGTCCGGGACAGGGGCTGAATGAGCAGTTCTTC. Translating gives CASSLSPGQGLNEQFF.

The CDR3 sequence is CASSKDLNSPLHF. The CDR3 DNA reads as TGTGCCAGCAGCAAGGACCTTAATTCACCCCTCCACTTT. This chain connects TRBV28 to TRBJ1-6; D is unresolved. This CDR3 comprises 13 residues. V lost 6 bases, J lost 6 bases, and 9 bases lay in between. Germline CDR1 MDHEN, CDR2 SYDVKM.

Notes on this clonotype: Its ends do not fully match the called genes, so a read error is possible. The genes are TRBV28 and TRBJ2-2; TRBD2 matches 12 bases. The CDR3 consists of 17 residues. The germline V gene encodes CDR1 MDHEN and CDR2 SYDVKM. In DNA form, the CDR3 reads TGTGCCAGCACCCCACCGGGACTAGCGGGTAGGACCGTGGAGCTGTTTTTT. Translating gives CASTPPGLAGRTVELFF.

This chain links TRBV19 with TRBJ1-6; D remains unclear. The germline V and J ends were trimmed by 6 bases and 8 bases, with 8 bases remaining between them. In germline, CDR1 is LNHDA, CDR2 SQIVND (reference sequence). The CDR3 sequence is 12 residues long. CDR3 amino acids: CASSTIDSPLHF. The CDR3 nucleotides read TGTGCCAGTAGCACCATAGATTCACCCCTCCACTTT. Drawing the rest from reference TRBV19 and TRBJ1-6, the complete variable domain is DGGITQSPKYLFRKEGQNVTLSCEQNLNHDAMYWYRQDPGQGLRLIYYSQIVNDFQKGDIAEGYSVSREKKESFPLTVTSAQKNPTAFYLCASSTIDSPLHFGNGTRLTVT.

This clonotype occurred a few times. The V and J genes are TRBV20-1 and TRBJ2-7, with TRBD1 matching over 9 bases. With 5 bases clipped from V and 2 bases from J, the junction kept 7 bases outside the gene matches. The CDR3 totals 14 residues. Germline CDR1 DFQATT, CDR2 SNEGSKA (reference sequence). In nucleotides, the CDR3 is TGCAGTGCTGAGCAGCGGACAGGGGCCTACGAGCAGTACTTC. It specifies CSAEQRTGAYEQYF.

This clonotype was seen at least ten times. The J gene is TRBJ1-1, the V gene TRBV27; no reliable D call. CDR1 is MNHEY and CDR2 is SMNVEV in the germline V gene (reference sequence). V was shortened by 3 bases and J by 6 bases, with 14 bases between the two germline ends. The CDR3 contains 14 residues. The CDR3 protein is CASSLGIRGAEAFF. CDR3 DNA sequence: TGTGCCAGCAGTTTGGGTATCCGCGGTGCTGAAGCTTTCTTT.

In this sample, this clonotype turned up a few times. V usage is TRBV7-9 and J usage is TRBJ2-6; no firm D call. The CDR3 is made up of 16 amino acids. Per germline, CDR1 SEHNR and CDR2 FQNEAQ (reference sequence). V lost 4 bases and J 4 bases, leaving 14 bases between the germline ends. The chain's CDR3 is CASSSLVAVGANVLTF. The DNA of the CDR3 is TGTGCCAGCAGCTCACTTGTAGCCGTCGGGGCCAACGTCCTGACTTTC.

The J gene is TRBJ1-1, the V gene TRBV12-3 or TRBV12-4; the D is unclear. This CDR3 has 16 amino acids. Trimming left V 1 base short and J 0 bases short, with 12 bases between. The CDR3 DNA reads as TGTGCCAGCAGTTTAGGGGGTGAGGGCCTGAACACTGAAGCTTTCTTT. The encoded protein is CASSLGGEGLNTEAFF.

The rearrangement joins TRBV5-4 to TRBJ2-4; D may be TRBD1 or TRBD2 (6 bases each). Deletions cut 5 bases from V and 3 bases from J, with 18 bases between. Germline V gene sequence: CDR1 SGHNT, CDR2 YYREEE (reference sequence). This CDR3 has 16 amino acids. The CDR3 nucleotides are TGTGCCAGCAGTCCCGCCGGGGGCGAGGGCAAAAACATTCAGTACTTC. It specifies CASSPAGGEGKNIQYF. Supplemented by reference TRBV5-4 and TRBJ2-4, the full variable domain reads ETGVTQSPTHLIKTRGQQVTLRCSSQSGHNTVSWYQQALGQGPQFIFQYYREEENGRGNFPPRFSGLQFPNYSSELNVNALELDDSALYLCASSPAGGEGKNIQYFGAGTRLSVL.

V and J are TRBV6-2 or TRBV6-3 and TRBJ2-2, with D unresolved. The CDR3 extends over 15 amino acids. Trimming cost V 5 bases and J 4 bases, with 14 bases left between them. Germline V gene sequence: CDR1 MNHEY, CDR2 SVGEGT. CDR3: CASSPPGLSTGELFF. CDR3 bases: TGTGCCAGCAGTCCACCAGGTTTGAGCACCGGGGAGCTGTTTTTT.

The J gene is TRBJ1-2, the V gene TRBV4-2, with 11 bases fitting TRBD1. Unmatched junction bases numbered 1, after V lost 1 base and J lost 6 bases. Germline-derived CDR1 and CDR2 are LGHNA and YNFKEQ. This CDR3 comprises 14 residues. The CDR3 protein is CASSQGTGGDGYTF. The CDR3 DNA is TGTGCCAGCAGCCAAGGGACAGGGGGCGATGGCTACACCTTC.

CDR3 loop: CASSFGGQGRSPLHF. The CDR3 DNA reads TGTGCCAGCAGCTTTGGGGGACAGGGTCGCTCACCCCTCCACTTT. The genes are TRBV5-5 and TRBJ1-6, with 9 bases that match TRBD1. This CDR3 region has 15 residues. The germline V gene encodes CDR1 SGHKS and CDR2 YYEKEE (reference sequence). V shed 2 bases, J shed 10 bases, and the junction held 7 bases outside the gene matches.

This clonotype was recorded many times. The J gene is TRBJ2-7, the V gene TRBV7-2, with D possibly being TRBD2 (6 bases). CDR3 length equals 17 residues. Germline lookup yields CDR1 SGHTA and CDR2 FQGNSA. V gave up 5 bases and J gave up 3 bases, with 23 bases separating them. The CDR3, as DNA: TGTGCCAGCAGCCTCGCGGGGTTTGGCCTAAAGGGCTACGAGCAGTACTTC. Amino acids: CASSLAGFGLKGYEQYF.

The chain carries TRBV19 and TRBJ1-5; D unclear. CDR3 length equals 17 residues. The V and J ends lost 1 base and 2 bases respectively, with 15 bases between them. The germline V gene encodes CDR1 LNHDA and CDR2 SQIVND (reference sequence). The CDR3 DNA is TGTGCCAGTAGTATAGCCCTTGCGGCGAGCGGCAATCAGCCCCAGCATTTT. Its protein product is CASSIALAASGNQPQHF.

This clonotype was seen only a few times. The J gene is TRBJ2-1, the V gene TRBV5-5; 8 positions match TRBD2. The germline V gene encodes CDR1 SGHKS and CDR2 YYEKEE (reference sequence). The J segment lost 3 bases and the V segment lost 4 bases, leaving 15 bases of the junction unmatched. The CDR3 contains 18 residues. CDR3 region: CASSGGGGRNYNYNEQFF. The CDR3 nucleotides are TGTGCCAGCAGCGGGGGCGGGGGGCGTAACTATAACTACAATGAGCAGTTCTTC.

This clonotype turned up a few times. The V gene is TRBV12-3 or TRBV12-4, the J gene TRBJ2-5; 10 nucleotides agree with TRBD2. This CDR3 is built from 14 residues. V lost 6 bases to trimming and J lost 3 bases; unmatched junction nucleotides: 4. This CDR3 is CASSLAGVEETQYF. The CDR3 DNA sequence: TGTGCCAGCAGCCTAGCGGGAGTAGAAGAGACCCAGTACTTC.

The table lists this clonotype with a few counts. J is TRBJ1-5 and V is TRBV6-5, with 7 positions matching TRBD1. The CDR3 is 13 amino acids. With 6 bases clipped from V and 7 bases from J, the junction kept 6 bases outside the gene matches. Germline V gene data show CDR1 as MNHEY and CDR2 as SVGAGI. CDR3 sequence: CASRAQGDQPQHF. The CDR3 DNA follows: TGTGCCAGCAGAGCGCAGGGGGACCAGCCCCAGCATTTT.

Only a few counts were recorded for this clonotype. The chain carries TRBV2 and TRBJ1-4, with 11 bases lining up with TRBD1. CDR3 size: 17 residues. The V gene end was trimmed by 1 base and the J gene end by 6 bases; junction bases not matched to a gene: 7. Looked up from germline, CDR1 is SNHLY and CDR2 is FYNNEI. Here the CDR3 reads CASSEEMAGQGDEKLFF. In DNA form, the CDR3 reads TGTGCCAGCAGTGAAGAGATGGCGGGACAGGGGGATGAAAAACTGTTTTTT.

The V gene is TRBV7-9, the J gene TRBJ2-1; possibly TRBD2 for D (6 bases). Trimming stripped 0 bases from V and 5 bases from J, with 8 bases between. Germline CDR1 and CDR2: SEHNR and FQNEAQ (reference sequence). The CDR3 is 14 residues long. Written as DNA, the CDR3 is TGTGCCAGCAGCTTAGCGGGACTCAACAATGAGCAGTTCTTC. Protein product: CASSLAGLNNEQFF.

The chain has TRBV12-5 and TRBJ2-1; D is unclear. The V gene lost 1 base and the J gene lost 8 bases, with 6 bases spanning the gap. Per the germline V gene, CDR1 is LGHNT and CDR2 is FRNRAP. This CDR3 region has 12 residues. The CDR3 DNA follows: TGTGCTAGTGGTTTGGAGGCCCATGAGCAGTTCTTC. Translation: CASGLEAHEQFF.